This entry is about one T cell receptor (beta chain). CDR1 MNHNY and CDR2 SVGAGI come from the germline V gene (reference sequence). Trimming cost V 6 bases and J 5 bases, with 13 bases left between them. The CDR3 spans 13 residues. The data were produced by immunoSEQ multiplex PCR, yet TCRdb's version contains in-frame clones alone and is incomplete. This repertoire shows nearly 85,000 clones, roughly 87% found once; its top ten account for under 2%. The source of the sample is a study of siplizumab effects on memory and regulatory T cells. This receptor was obtained from a human donor in good health. The rearrangement uses TRBV6-6 and TRBJ1-1, with unresolved D. Specimen: Tregs sorted from blood. For the CDR3, the DNA is TGTGCCAGCAGAAACTTGGACGGGACTGAAGCTTTCTTT. Translation gives CASRNLDGTEAFF.